This TCR beta chain is drawn from a study of PD-L1 blockade in urothelial cancer. Overall study context: Each participant's history included 0 to 3 prior chemotherapy regimens. Blood samples contained a median about 130,000 T cells.

Time point in this sample: pretreatment peripheral blood. Patients had locally advanced or metastatic urothelial carcinoma. Each PCR contained spiked-in synthetic TCR analog templates. Some clones are missing from TCRdb's copy, which holds only in-frame ones; the method was immunoSEQ multiplex PCR. Here the sample spans fewer than 65,000 clones, approximately 78% being singletons. Germline CDR1 reads SGHTA; CDR2 reads FQGNSA. The CDR3 sequence is 13 residues long. V was cut by 2 bases and J by 4 bases, with 6 bases left in between. The chain recombines TRBV7-2 with TRBJ1-5; D call uncertain. This specimen consisted of PBMCs, obtained around atezolizumab (anti-PD-L1) treatment. This receptor was taken from a man aged 70-80 years with urothelial cancer. Written as DNA, the CDR3 is TGTGCCAGCAGCTTACGCACAAATCAGCCCCAGCATTTT. It specifies CASSLRTNQPQHF.